This entry lists 25 T cell receptor beta chains sequenced from one sample in a study of T cell changes during pregnancy in multiple sclerosis. Here immunoSEQ multiplex PCR was the method, and the copy in TCRdb shows in-frame clones only, minus some. Among roughly 38,000 clones listed, 90% were seen once. The specimen comprised peripheral blood, sampled in the third trimester of pregnancy. The receptors come from a female donor in good health, enrolled as a control in a pregnancy study.

The chain has TRBV6-1 and TRBJ1-5; D remains unclear. This CDR3 comprises 14 residues. The germline V gene encodes CDR1 MNHNS and CDR2 SASEGT. V lost 5 bases and J 0 bases, leaving 8 bases between the germline ends. The CDR3 reads CASSPLNSNQPQHF. CDR3 DNA sequence: TGTGCCAGCAGTCCTCTTAATAGCAATCAGCCCCAGCATTTT.

V usage is TRBV25-1 and J usage is TRBJ2-7; unclear D gene. The ends were cut back, 2 bases at V and 3 bases at J, with 8 bases in the middle. The CDR3 is 13 amino acids. Germline assignment: CDR1 MGHDK and CDR2 SYGVNS. The CDR3 loop reads CASSEPNSYEQYF. CDR3 sequence (DNA): TGTGCCAGCAGTGAACCGAACAGCTACGAGCAGTACTTC.

V gene TRBV6-1 combines with J gene TRBJ1-4, with D possibly matching TRBD1 (6 bases). Trimming took off 8 bases at V and 0 bases at J, with 10 bases between the two ends. In germline, CDR1 is MNHNS, CDR2 SASEGT. The CDR3 sequence is 14 residues long. The chain's CDR3 is CASDRTATNEKLFF. DNA of the CDR3: TGTGCCAGCGACAGGACTGCAACTAATGAAAAACTGTTTTTT.

The chain is built from TRBV6-5 and TRBJ2-7, with 12 bases aligning to TRBD2. Looked up from germline, CDR1 is MNHEY and CDR2 is SVGAGI. Losses at the gene ends were 3 bases for V and 3 bases for J; bases not matched to a gene: 3. The CDR3 is 15 residues long. The CDR3 protein is CASSYSTSGSYEQYF. Written as DNA, the CDR3 is TGTGCCAGCAGTTATTCGACTAGCGGGAGCTACGAGCAGTACTTC.

V is TRBV18 and J is TRBJ2-7; D is perhaps TRBD2 (5 bases). V lost 2 bases to trimming and J lost 3 bases, with 11 bases between them. Germline V gene lookup returns CDR1 KGHSH and CDR2 LQKENI. This CDR3 has 14 residues. The CDR3 DNA reads TGTGCCAGCTCACCATTAGACGGGAACTACGAGCAGTACTTC. Protein product: CASSPLDGNYEQYF.

This chain links TRBV5-1 with TRBJ1-1; 8 nucleotides agree with TRBD1. V lost 5 bases, J lost 1 base, and 4 bases stayed unmatched. The CDR3 has 14 residues. Germline loops: CDR1 SGHRS, CDR2 YFSETQ. CDR3 amino acids: CASRPGTGNTEAFF. The CDR3 DNA reads TGCGCCAGCAGGCCCGGGACAGGGAACACTGAAGCTTTCTTT. Variable domain in full (rest from reference TRBV5-1 and TRBJ1-1): KAGVTQTPRYLIKTRGQQVTLSCSPISGHRSVSWYQQTPGQGLQFLFEYFSETQRNKGNFPGRFSGRQFSNSRSEMNVSTLELGDSALYLCASRPGTGNTEAFFGQGTRLTVV.

The chain has TRBV30 and TRBJ2-7; TRBD1 matches at 10 bases. Germline V gene lookup returns CDR1 GTSNPN and CDR2 SVGIG (reference sequence). This CDR3 comprises 13 residues. V was pared by 1 base and J by 3 bases, with 0 bases of the junction left unmatched. The DNA for the CDR3 is TGTGCCTGGAGTGGGGACAGGGGCTACGAGCAGTACTTC. As protein: CAWSGDRGYEQYF.

The rearrangement uses TRBV7-9 and TRBJ1-1; 10 bases match TRBD1. Germline V gene sequence: CDR1 SEHNR, CDR2 FQNEAQ (reference sequence). The CDR3 covers 16 residues. V lost 0 bases and J lost 0; bases outside the gene matches: 1. The CDR3 sequence: CASSLAGTGVNTEAFF. The CDR3 coding sequence is TGTGCCAGCAGCTTAGCCGGGACAGGGGTGAACACTGAAGCTTTCTTT. The variable domain in full, completed from reference TRBV7-9 and TRBJ1-1, reads DTGVSQNPRHKITKRGQNVTFRCDPISEHNRLYWYRQTLGQGPEFLTYFQNEAQLEKSRLLSDRFSAERPKGSFSTLEIQRTEQGDSAMYLCASSLAGTGVNTEAFFGQGTRLTVV.

There are a few counts of this clone. The V gene is TRBV7-2, the J gene TRBJ1-1; tentative D call: TRBD1 (5 bases). V was pared by 1 base and J by 6 bases, with 15 bases between. Germline V gene lookup returns CDR1 SGHTA and CDR2 FQGNSA. The CDR3 spans 15 residues. The CDR3 DNA reads as TGTGCCAGCAGCTTAGTGACCGGGGGGATTGCTGAAGCTTTCTTT. Its translation is CASSLVTGGIAEAFF. The full variable domain, in which reference TRBV7-2 and TRBJ1-1 provide the parts outside the CDR3, is GAGVSQSPSNKVTEKGKDVELRCDPISGHTALYWYRQSLGQGLEFLIYFQGNSAPDKSGLPSDRFSAERTGGSVSTLTIQRTQQEDSAVYLCASSLVTGGIAEAFFGQGTRLTVV.

The V gene is TRBV19, the J gene TRBJ1-1; D possibly corresponds to TRBD1 (5 bases). This CDR3 comprises 15 residues. V was clipped by 1 base and J by 5 bases, with 14 bases between them. The germline V gene encodes CDR1 LNHDA and CDR2 SQIVND (reference sequence). CDR3 sequence: CASSIGFREGTEAFF. In DNA form, the CDR3 reads TGTGCCAGTAGTATAGGTTTCAGGGAGGGGACTGAAGCTTTCTTT. Full variable domain (missing parts from reference TRBV19 and TRBJ1-1): DGGITQSPKYLFRKEGQNVTLSCEQNLNHDAMYWYRQDPGQGLRLIYYSQIVNDFQKGDIAEGYSVSREKKESFPLTVTSAQKNPTAFYLCASSIGFREGTEAFFGQGTRLTVV.

The V and J genes are TRBV5-1 and TRBJ1-2, with 8 nucleotides matching TRBD1. In germline, CDR1 is SGHRS, CDR2 YFSETQ. V shed 5 bases, J shed 8 bases, and the junction held 5 bases outside the gene matches. CDR3 length: 12 residues. The CDR3 loop reads CASRTTGGGYTF. CDR3 bases: TGCGCCAGCAGAACTACAGGGGGGGGCTACACCTTC.

The V call is TRBV6-5, the J call TRBJ2-5; 8 positions match TRBD1. The better agreement between TRBJ2-7 and the DNA end casts doubt on the J call. CDR1 is MNHEY, CDR2 SVGAGI, per germline. The CDR3 totals 16 residues. The CDR3 region has the DNA TGTGCCAGCAGTTACTGGGGACAGGACGTCCCCTACGAGCAGTACTTC. Translation gives CASSYWGQDVPYEQYF.

This chain uses TRBV28 with TRBJ1-5, with 7 positions matching TRBD1. Germline CDR1 reads MDHEN; CDR2 reads SYDVKM. This CDR3 spans 15 amino acids. With 5 bases clipped from V and 5 bases from J, the junction kept 9 bases outside the gene matches. As DNA, the CDR3 is TGTGCCAGCAGTATTACAGGGGCCGGAGATCAGCCCCAGCATTTT. It codes for CASSITGAGDQPQHF. The whole variable domain, filled in from reference TRBV28 and TRBJ1-5, reads DVKVTQSSRYLVKRTGEKVFLECVQDMDHENMFWYRQDPGLGLRLIYFSYDVKMKEKGDIPEGYSVSREKKERFSLILESASTNQTSMYLCASSITGAGDQPQHFGDGTRLSIL.

The V call is TRBV28, the J call TRBJ2-7; 11 positions match TRBD2. The CDR3 runs 24 residues. Germline V gene lookup returns CDR1 MDHEN and CDR2 SYDVKM. V was pared by 2 bases and J by 0 bases, with 27 bases of the junction left unmatched. The CDR3 spells CASSLRAAQGSITSGSLSSYEQYF. CDR3 coding DNA: TGTGCCAGCAGTTTAAGAGCTGCTCAGGGGAGTATTACTAGCGGGAGCCTGAGCTCCTACGAGCAGTACTTC.

The gene calls are TRBV7-2 and TRBJ2-2, with 8 bases matching TRBD2. This CDR3 comprises 14 residues. V shed 7 bases and J 7 bases; nucleotides not matched to a gene: 8. Germline V CDR1 and CDR2: SGHTA, FQGNSA. The CDR3 nucleotides read TGTGCCAGCACCTGGACTAGCTTCGTCGGGGAGCTGTTTTTT. Protein sequence: CASTWTSFVGELFF.

CDR3 residues: CASSSRSSDNPFSGNTIYF. CDR3 nucleotides: TGTGCCAGCAGCTCTAGGTCGTCGGACAACCCATTCTCTGGAAACACCATATATTTT. V usage is TRBV11-2 and J usage is TRBJ1-3; tentative D call: TRBD1 (5 bases). Trimming pared 4 bases from V and 0 bases from J, leaving 22 bases between. Germline CDR1 is SGHAT and CDR2 is FQNNGV. This CDR3 contains 19 residues. Looking up the rest from reference TRBV11-2 and TRBJ1-3 gives the full variable domain: EAGVAQSPRYKIIEKRQSVAFWCNPISGHATLYWYQQILGQGPKLLIQFQNNGVVDDSQLPKDRFSAERLKGVDSTLKIQPAKLEDSAVYLCASSSRSSDNPFSGNTIYFGEGSWLTVV.

CDR3 bases: TGTGCCAGCAGTGTTCGGGACAGGGTGATCGGGGAGCAGTACTTC. Translating it yields CASSVRDRVIGEQYF. The V gene is TRBV28, the J gene TRBJ2-7; 9 nucleotides line up with TRBD1. The trim removed 5 bases at V and 7 bases at J, leaving 12 bases unmatched. This CDR3 region has 15 residues. Germline CDR1 and CDR2: MDHEN and SYDVKM.

The chain combines TRBV27 with TRBJ1-5; D might be TRBD1 (6 bases). This CDR3 is 14 amino acids long. The V gene's germline CDR1 is MNHEY and CDR2 SMNVEV (reference sequence). V gave up 5 bases and J gave up 5 bases, with 13 bases separating them. The CDR3 coding sequence is TGTGCCAGCAGTATAAAACAGGGTTATCAGCCCCAGCATTTT. As protein: CASSIKQGYQPQHF.

The chain couples TRBV5-1 to TRBJ2-7; TRBD1 matches 7 bases. CDR3 length equals 16 residues. Germline V CDR1 and CDR2: SGHRS, YFSETQ. J was trimmed by 6 bases and V by 0 bases; bases with no gene match: 12. The CDR3 spells CASSLAGQRGRVEQYF. In nucleotides, the CDR3 is TGCGCCAGCAGCTTGGCCGGTCAGAGGGGGCGGGTCGAGCAGTACTTC.

The chain couples TRBV6-1 to TRBJ2-1, with TRBD2 identical over 9 bases. J was trimmed by 4 bases and V by 7 bases; bases with no gene match: 2. The CDR3 sequence is 13 residues long. Germline V gene data show CDR1 as MNHNS and CDR2 as SASEGT. The CDR3 sequence: CASTSGRYNEQFF. The CDR3 nucleotides read TGTGCCAGCACGAGCGGGAGGTACAATGAGCAGTTCTTC.

The J gene is TRBJ2-6, the V gene TRBV21-1; the DNA was not used to check the table's D call, TRBD1. TRBV21-1 corresponds to a pseudogene. The CDR3 has 17 residues. The CDR3 loop reads CASSNRDTSSGANVLTF. The CDR3 region has the DNA TGTGCCAGCAGCAACCGGGACACCAGCTCTGGGGCCAACGTCCTGACTTTC.

V gene TRBV6-1 combines with J gene TRBJ2-7; D unresolved. The CDR3 is 13 amino acids. Germline V gives CDR1 MNHNS, CDR2 SASEGT. Trimming shortened V by 6 bases and J by 2 bases, and 11 bases separated the two germline ends. CDR3 sequence (DNA): TGTGCCAGCAGATCCATTGGAGCCTACGAGCAGTACTTC. It specifies CASRSIGAYEQYF.

This chain uses TRBV7-9 with TRBJ1-2; D possibly corresponds to TRBD1 (6 bases). Germline values: CDR1 SEHNR, CDR2 FQNEAQ (reference sequence). CDR3 length: 15 residues. V dropped 1 base and J dropped 8 bases, with 17 bases sitting between them. The CDR3 reads CASSLGQGIVDGYTF. The CDR3, as DNA: TGTGCCAGCAGCTTAGGGCAGGGGATTGTAGACGGCTACACCTTC.

This chain uses TRBV30 with TRBJ1-6, with 7 bases fitting TRBD1. V was pared by 5 bases and J by 8 bases, with 6 bases of the junction left unmatched. CDR1 is GTSNPN and CDR2 is SVGIG in the germline V gene (reference sequence). This CDR3 is 13 amino acids long. CDR3 DNA: TGTGCCTGGGAGGGGGCTAGGGATTCACCCCTCCACTTT. Protein: CAWEGARDSPLHF.

The chain uses TRBV2 and TRBJ2-5, with TRBD2 matching over 10 bases. The CDR3 runs to 16 residues. Per the germline V gene, CDR1 is SNHLY and CDR2 is FYNNEI. CDR3: CATKTGLAVEQETQYF. The CDR3 region has the DNA TGTGCGACCAAGACCGGACTAGCGGTGGAACAAGAGACCCAGTACTTC.